These T cell receptor beta chains were read from a single sample in a study of CD8 T cells in ankylosing spondylitis. MiXCR, run by TCRdb on the 5' RACE reads, gives a single entry per CDR3 protein. Among 200,000 to 250,000 distinct CDR3 sequences, 8% to 11% were seen once, and the ten largest hold under 25%. Sequencing was done on a sample of blood, either unsorted or a sorted T cell fraction (not recorded which). These receptors all stem from a male donor with ankylosing spondylitis or in good health (not recorded which). The CDR3 runs from the conserved cysteine through the conserved F or W. D genes are given only for firm matches. Clone size is given for some rows only: seen once, a few or many times, or a class if the clone is expanded.

v_gene: TRBV24-1
j_gene: TRBJ2-1
abundance: few
d_gene: TRBD1
CDR3aa: CATRTDRGQDEQFF
CDR3nt: TGTGCCACCAGGACGGACAGGGGGCAAGATGAGCAGTTCTTC

v_gene: TRBV18
j_gene: TRBJ1-2
abundance: many
d_gene: TRBD1
CDR3aa: CASSPGQRGYTF
CDR3nt: TGTGCCAGCTCACCGGGACAGCGGGGCTACACCTTC

v_gene: TRBV14
j_gene: TRBJ1-3
abundance: few
d_gene: .
CDR3aa: CASSQDRWGSGNTIYF
CDR3nt: TGTGCCAGCAGCCAAGATCGGTGGGGCTCTGGAAACACCATATATTTT

v_gene: TRBV15
j_gene: TRBJ1-6
abundance: many
d_gene: TRBD1
CDR3aa: CATSSRTGTVNSPLHF
CDR3nt: TGTGCCACCAGCTCCCGGACAGGGACCGTGAATTCACCCCTCCACTTT

v_gene: TRBV3-1
j_gene: TRBJ2-7
abundance: .
d_gene: .
CDR3aa: CASSPRTTSYEQYF
CDR3nt: TGTGCCAGCAGCCCTAGGACCACCTCTTACGAGCAGTACTTC

v_gene: TRBV5-1
j_gene: TRBJ2-3
abundance: many
d_gene: .
CDR3aa: CASSLDTGGSDTQYF
CDR3nt: TGCGCCAGCAGCTTGGATACGGGGGGCTCAGATACGCAGTATTTT

v_gene: TRBV5-1
j_gene: TRBJ2-7
abundance: .
d_gene: .
CDR3aa: CASSQDNSYEQYF
CDR3nt: TGCGCCAGCAGCCAGGACAACTCCTACGAGCAGTACTTC

v_gene: TRBV5-1
j_gene: TRBJ1-1
abundance: many
d_gene: .
CDR3aa: CASSFAGNEAFF
CDR3nt: TGCGCCAGCAGCTTCGCCGGGAATGAAGCTTTCTTT

v_gene: TRBV20-1
j_gene: TRBJ2-3
abundance: many
d_gene: .
CDR3aa: CSARDGAGTDTQYF
CDR3nt: TGCAGTGCCCGGGACGGGGCCGGCACAGATACGCAGTATTTT

v_gene: TRBV5-5
j_gene: TRBJ2-7
abundance: few
d_gene: TRBD2
CDR3aa: CASSLGLADRDFYEQYF
CDR3nt: TGTGCCAGCAGCTTGGGACTAGCCGACCGAGATTTCTACGAGCAGTACTTC

v_gene: TRBV6-1
j_gene: TRBJ1-4
abundance: many
d_gene: TRBD1
CDR3aa: CASRTTGGRFEKLFF
CDR3nt: TGTGCCAGCAGAACCACAGGGGGACGATTTGAAAAACTGTTTTTT

v_gene: TRBV6-1
j_gene: TRBJ1-4
abundance: .
d_gene: .
CDR3aa: CASSGTGYEKLFF
CDR3nt: TGTGCCAGCAGTGGCACGGGGTATGAAAAACTGTTTTTT

v_gene: TRBV7-3
j_gene: TRBJ1-6
abundance: many
d_gene: .
CDR3aa: CASSLGSNSPLHF
CDR3nt: TGTGCCAGCAGCTTAGGGAGCAATTCACCCCTCCACTTT

v_gene: TRBV11-3
j_gene: TRBJ2-2
abundance: .
d_gene: .
CDR3aa: CASSLDRGTGELFF
CDR3nt: TGTGCCAGCAGCTTGGACAGAGGTACCGGGGAGCTGTTTTTT

v_gene: TRBV14
j_gene: TRBJ1-6
abundance: many
d_gene: .
CDR3aa: CASSQGRENSPLHF
CDR3nt: TGTGCCAGCAGCCAAGGGAGGGAGAATTCACCCCTCCACTTT

v_gene: TRBV5-1
j_gene: TRBJ2-2
abundance: many
d_gene: .
CDR3aa: CASSLGGSTNTGELFF
CDR3nt: TGCGCCAGCAGCTTGGGCGGCAGTACGAACACCGGGGAGCTGTTTTTT

v_gene: TRBV7-2
j_gene: TRBJ1-1
abundance: .
d_gene: .
CDR3aa: CASSLRVAAEAFF
CDR3nt: TGTGCCAGCAGCTTAAGGGTAGCTGCTGAAGCTTTCTTT

v_gene: TRBV28
j_gene: TRBJ1-4
abundance: few
d_gene: .
CDR3aa: CASSLRTPSKLFF
CDR3nt: TGTGCCAGCAGTTTGCGTACTCCGTCAAAACTGTTTTTT

v_gene: TRBV20-1
j_gene: TRBJ1-3
abundance: many
d_gene: .
CDR3aa: CSASTGYSGNTIYF
CDR3nt: TGCAGTGCTAGTACAGGATACTCTGGAAACACCATATATTTT

v_gene: TRBV19
j_gene: TRBJ2-3
abundance: .
d_gene: TRBD2
CDR3aa: CASSPSGGFTDTQYF
CDR3nt: TGTGCCAGTAGTCCTAGCGGGGGGTTCACAGATACGCAGTATTTT

v_gene: TRBV5-1
j_gene: TRBJ1-1
abundance: .
d_gene: .
CDR3aa: CASSLDRPTNTEAFF
CDR3nt: TGCGCCAGCAGCTTGGACAGGCCAACGAACACTGAAGCTTTCTTT

v_gene: TRBV5-1
j_gene: TRBJ2-3
abundance: many
d_gene: .
CDR3aa: CASTVTGLGTDTQYF
CDR3nt: TGCGCCAGCACCGTAACAGGGTTGGGCACAGATACGCAGTATTTT

v_gene: TRBV12-2
j_gene: TRBJ2-1
abundance: .
d_gene: .
CDR3aa: CASRLARPAPGKGYNEQFF
CDR3nt: TGTGCAAGTCGCTTAGCCAGGCCGGCCCCGGGGAAAGGCTACAATGAGCAGTTCTTC

v_gene: TRBV3-1
j_gene: TRBJ2-1
abundance: many
d_gene: .
CDR3aa: CASSSYDEQFF
CDR3nt: TGTGCCAGCAGCTCCTATGATGAGCAGTTCTTC

v_gene: TRBV5-1
j_gene: TRBJ2-5
abundance: .
d_gene: .
CDR3aa: CASSLVGGDSQETQYF
CDR3nt: TGCGCCAGCAGCTTGGTTGGAGGGGATTCCCAAGAGACCCAGTACTTC

v_gene: TRBV7-2
j_gene: TRBJ2-3
abundance: many
d_gene: .
CDR3aa: CASSFPSTDTQYF
CDR3nt: TGTGCCAGCAGCTTTCCTAGCACAGATACGCAGTATTTT

v_gene: TRBV20-1
j_gene: TRBJ1-6
abundance: .
d_gene: .
CDR3aa: CSALPDGGSSYNSPLHF
CDR3nt: TGCAGTGCTCTTCCCGACGGAGGTAGCTCCTATAATTCACCCCTCCACTTT